These 20 T cell receptor beta chains share one sample of origin, sequenced in a study of blood T cell repertoires in COVID-19. TCRdb's copy holds only in-frame clones and misses some; the assay was immunoSEQ multiplex PCR. The table records 65,000 to 75,000 clones, 80% to 90% of them present only once. The sample was peripheral blood. The source is a woman in her forties or fifties with active COVID-19.

The CDR3 spells CASSESGRGAKNIQYF. The DNA for the CDR3 is TGTGCCAGCAGTGAAAGCGGGAGGGGGGCCAAAAACATTCAGTACTTC. The V call is TRBV28, the J call TRBJ2-4; 10 bases fit TRBD2. V gave up 5 bases and J gave up 1 base; unmatched junction bases: 5. The CDR3 is made up of 16 amino acids. The germline V gene encodes CDR1 MDHEN and CDR2 SYDVKM.

The chain is built from TRBV5-1 and TRBJ1-3; 9 bases are shared with TRBD1. The V segment lost 4 bases and the J segment 3 bases; nucleotides outside the gene matches: 8. CDR1 is SGHRS and CDR2 is YFSETQ in the germline V gene. This CDR3 contains 16 residues. The CDR3 reads CASSLEGQGGGNTIYF. CDR3 nucleotide sequence: TGCGCCAGCAGCCTAGAGGGACAGGGAGGTGGAAACACCATATATTTT.

The V and J genes are TRBV9 and TRBJ1-1; tentatively, D is TRBD1 (6 bases). Germline CDR1 reads SGDLS; CDR2 reads YYNGEE. Trimming pared 0 bases from V and 4 bases from J, leaving 10 bases between. CDR3 size: 14 residues. CDR3 protein: CASSVVGAITEAFF. The CDR3, as DNA: TGTGCCAGCAGCGTAGTGGGGGCTATCACTGAAGCTTTCTTT.

J is TRBJ2-2 and V is TRBV25-1; D perhaps matches TRBD1 (5 bases). Trimming took 2 bases from V and 5 from J, leaving 12 bases between them. The CDR3 runs to 15 residues. Per germline, CDR1 MGHDK and CDR2 SYGVNS. CDR3 loop: CASSEIGVGTGELFF. DNA for the CDR3: TGTGCCAGCAGTGAAATAGGGGTTGGGACCGGGGAGCTGTTTTTT.

This chain joins TRBV10-3 and TRBJ2-7; 9 bases are shared with TRBD2. V gave up 8 bases and J gave up 6 bases; unmatched junction bases: 17. This CDR3 comprises 16 residues. Germline CDR1 reads ENHRY; CDR2 reads SYGVKD. CDR3 sequence reads: CAISGLSGRNRGEQYF. CDR3 coding DNA: TGTGCCATCTCTGGCCTTAGCGGGAGAAACCGAGGCGAGCAGTACTTC.

The chain is built from TRBV2 and TRBJ1-1; TRBD1 matches at 7 bases. J was trimmed by 4 bases and V by 4 bases; bases with no gene match: 9. The CDR3 contains 15 residues. Looked up from germline, CDR1 is SNHLY and CDR2 is FYNNEI. The CDR3 reads CASSVPTGLGTEAFF. DNA for the CDR3: TGTGCCAGCAGTGTCCCGACAGGGTTAGGCACTGAAGCTTTCTTT.

This chain joins TRBV9 and TRBJ2-3, with D uncertain. CDR1 is SGDLS, CDR2 YYNGEE, per germline. The CDR3 covers 14 residues. With 0 bases removed from V and 2 bases from J, the gap between germline ends came to 7 bases. The CDR3 region is CASSVERDTDTQYF. CDR3 bases: TGTGCCAGCAGCGTAGAGCGAGACACAGATACGCAGTATTTT.

The chain recombines TRBV11-2 with TRBJ1-3; D unclear. V was pared by 1 base and J by 2 bases, with 3 bases between. The length of the CDR3 is 13 residues. The germline V gene has CDR1 SGHAT and CDR2 FQNNGV. This chain's CDR3 is CASSLAAGNTIYF. The CDR3 DNA is TGTGCCAGCAGCTTAGCAGCTGGAAACACCATATATTTT.

The chain uses TRBV28 and TRBJ1-5; D is uncertain. V was cut by 8 bases and J by 3 bases, with 14 bases left in between. Germline V gene sequence: CDR1 MDHEN, CDR2 SYDVKM. This CDR3 spans 14 amino acids. CDR3 in amino acids: CASFYGSNNQPQHF. The CDR3 bases are TGTGCCAGCTTTTACGGGAGTAACAATCAGCCCCAGCATTTT.

The V gene is TRBV18, the J gene TRBJ2-7; weak D call: TRBD1 (6 bases). The V end lost 1 base, the J end lost 2 bases, and 15 bases lay between the germline ends. The CDR3 consists of 16 residues. Germline loops: CDR1 KGHSH, CDR2 LQKENI. The CDR3 loop reads CASSPLGQGSAYEQYF. The CDR3 nucleotides read TGTGCCAGCTCACCACTTGGTCAGGGGAGTGCCTACGAGCAGTACTTC.

V is TRBV27 and J is TRBJ2-2; D is undetermined. With 2 bases removed from V and 6 bases from J, the gap between germline ends came to 4 bases. The germline V gene encodes CDR1 MNHEY and CDR2 SMNVEV (reference sequence). The CDR3 has 12 amino acids. The CDR3: CASSLGPGELFF. The CDR3 DNA reads as TGTGCCAGCAGTTTAGGCCCCGGGGAGCTGTTTTTT.

This clone was seen a handful of times. V and J are TRBV15 and TRBJ2-1; weak D call: TRBD2 (6 bases). The CDR3 consists of 18 residues. CDR1 LNHNV and CDR2 YYDKDF come from the germline V gene (reference sequence). With 0 bases removed from V and 9 bases from J, the gap between germline ends came to 24 bases. The CDR3 sequence: CATSRDRRVGPKGVEQFF. The CDR3 DNA is TGTGCCACCAGCAGAGATCGGAGGGTCGGACCAAAAGGGGTTGAGCAGTTCTTC.

V and J are TRBV15 and TRBJ2-7; D is possibly TRBD2 (5 bases). The CDR3 has 12 residues. Trimming removed 0 bases at V and 6 bases at J, with 6 bases between. CDR1 and CDR2 from the germline V gene are LNHNV and YYDKDF (reference sequence). This CDR3 is CATSREGAEQYF. CDR3 bases: TGTGCCACCAGCAGAGAGGGAGCCGAGCAGTACTTC.

The chain combines TRBV28 with TRBJ1-4; possibly TRBD1 for D (6 bases). The CDR3 is 14 amino acids. CDR1 is MDHEN and CDR2 is SYDVKM in the germline V gene. The V end lost 6 bases, the J end lost 3 bases, and 11 bases lay between the germline ends. The CDR3 DNA is TGTGCCAGCAGGGCAGGGGCTTCTAATGAAAAACTGTTTTTT. Translated: CASRAGASNEKLFF.

This clone came up once. The same CDR3 is also encoded by other DNA sequences in this sample. The chain recombines TRBV18 with TRBJ2-5; 8 bases fit TRBD1. V shed 3 bases and J 2 bases; nucleotides not matched to a gene: 2. Per germline, CDR1 KGHSH and CDR2 LQKENI. The CDR3 covers 14 residues. CDR3 nucleotides: TGTGCCAGCTCACCTGGGACAGGTCAAGAGACCCAGTACTTC. This sequence encodes CASSPGTGQETQYF.

V usage is TRBV4-1 and J usage is TRBJ1-1; no firm D call. Germline loops: CDR1 MGHRA, CDR2 YSYEKL. V shed 0 bases and J shed 1 base, with 18 bases lying between them. The CDR3 spans 18 residues. The CDR3 nucleotides are TGCGCCAGCAGCCAAGAGAACTACCCCGTCGGAGAGAACACTGAAGCTTTCTTT. It codes for CASSQENYPVGENTEAFF.

The rearrangement uses TRBV15 and TRBJ1-3; 9 nucleotides line up with TRBD1. This CDR3 is 17 amino acids long. Germline V CDR1 and CDR2: LNHNV, YYDKDF (reference sequence). Unmatched junction bases numbered 8, after V lost 0 bases and J lost 5 bases. DNA of the CDR3: TGTGCCACCAGCAGAGATGTCGGGACAGGGACCCGAAACACCATATATTTT. Its translation is CATSRDVGTGTRNTIYF.

The rearrangement links TRBV10-3 to TRBJ1-2; TRBD1 matches at 7 bases. Germline CDR1 and CDR2: ENHRY and SYGVKD. The CDR3 is made up of 16 amino acids. After removal of 0 bases from V and 5 bases from J, the junction contained 9 bases not matched to a gene. This CDR3 reads CAISESVTGKGYGYTF. CDR3 coding DNA: TGTGCCATCAGTGAGTCAGTGACAGGGAAAGGGTATGGCTACACCTTC.

CDR3 coding DNA: TGTGCCAGTAGAGGACAGGGGTTCACCGGGGAGCTGTTTTTT. Its protein product is CASRGQGFTGELFF. The chain joins TRBV19 to TRBJ2-2; the match to TRBD1 covers 9 bases. J was trimmed by 4 bases and V by 6 bases; bases with no gene match: 3. Germline values: CDR1 LNHDA, CDR2 SQIVND (reference sequence). The CDR3 runs 14 residues.

V usage is TRBV2 and J usage is TRBJ1-1; D possibly corresponds to TRBD1 (5 bases). The germline CDR1 and CDR2 sequences are SNHLY and FYNNEI. The CDR3 has 14 amino acids. V was clipped by 3 bases and J by 1 base, with 9 bases between them. CDR3 sequence (DNA): TGTGCCAGCAGTGAGGGGCGGAAGAACACTGAAGCTTTCTTT. Residues: CASSEGRKNTEAFF.